The next 30 T cell receptor beta chains were all read from a single sample in a study of OX40 agonist ivuxolimab in advanced cancers. The assay was immunoSEQ multiplex PCR, and TCRdb's table has in-frame clones only and misses some. This table has 15,000 to 20,000 clones, approximately 80% appearing once. The sample consisted of CD4+ or CD8+ T cells sorted from blood, taken in a trial of the OX40 agonist ivuxolimab. The receptor set was obtained from an adult with an advanced solid tumor such as melanoma, head and neck, liver or kidney cancer.

J is TRBJ2-3 and V is TRBV5-4; maybe TRBD2 (6 bases). This CDR3 region has 14 residues. The V gene lost 4 bases and the J gene lost 5 bases, with 14 bases spanning the gap. The germline V gene encodes CDR1 SGHNT and CDR2 YYREEE (reference sequence). The CDR3 coding sequence is TGTGCCAGCAGCCCCGGGCTGGGAGGAGATACGCAGTATTTT. Its protein product is CASSPGLGGDTQYF.

J is TRBJ2-3 and V is TRBV19; the match to TRBD1 covers 8 bases. V gave up 7 bases and J gave up 1 base; unmatched junction bases: 4. The germline V gene has CDR1 LNHDA and CDR2 SQIVND (reference sequence). The CDR3 length is 14 residues. The CDR3 reads CASTLTGGTDTQYF. The CDR3, as DNA: TGTGCCAGTACCCTGACAGGGGGCACAGATACGCAGTATTTT.

The J gene is TRBJ2-2, the V gene TRBV6-6; a possible D gene is TRBD1 (6 bases). V shed 3 bases and J shed 1 base, with 12 bases lying between them. This CDR3 is 16 amino acids long. Germline V gene lookup returns CDR1 MNHNY and CDR2 SVGAGI (reference sequence). The CDR3 nucleotides read TGTGCCAGCAGTTATCTTGGGGGCCTGAACACCGGGGAGCTGTTTTTT. It specifies CASSYLGGLNTGELFF.

This clone is termed medium-sized (0.01 to 0.1%). The CDR3 nucleotides read TGTGCCAGTAGTATCGCGATTGGGGGCCCGAATTCACCCCTCCACTTT. Its protein is CASSIAIGGPNSPLHF. The chain joins TRBV19 to TRBJ1-6; tentative D call: TRBD1 (6 bases). The CDR3 spans 16 residues. V was clipped by 3 bases and J by 7 bases, with 16 bases between them. From germline, CDR1 is LNHDA and CDR2 SQIVND (reference sequence).

The rearrangement joins TRBV5-1 to TRBJ1-2; possible D gene TRBD1, 6 bases. V was clipped by 1 base and J by 6 bases, with 13 bases between them. This CDR3 comprises 14 residues. Germline values: CDR1 SGHRS, CDR2 YFSETQ. CDR3 sequence: CASSLRGAGDGYTF. As DNA, the CDR3 is TGCGCCAGCAGCTTGCGGGGGGCAGGCGATGGCTACACCTTC.

This clone was picked up a small number of times. This rearrangement joins TRBV18 to TRBJ1-1; 7 bases line up with TRBD1. Per germline, CDR1 KGHSH and CDR2 LQKENI. V lost 5 bases to trimming and J lost 3 bases; unmatched junction nucleotides: 3. The CDR3 is 13 residues long. The CDR3 spells CASSEGQHTEAFF. DNA for the CDR3: TGTGCCAGCTCAGAGGGACAGCACACTGAAGCTTTCTTT.

This clone was seen a handful of times. This sequence joins TRBV9 and TRBJ2-3; TRBD2 matches at 10 bases. Per the germline V gene, CDR1 is SGDLS and CDR2 is YYNGEE. This CDR3 spans 15 amino acids. V lost 2 bases to trimming and J lost 3 bases; unmatched junction nucleotides: 3. DNA of the CDR3: TGTGCCAGCAGCGTTGGGGGACTAGCGACAGATACGCAGTATTTT. Amino acids: CASSVGGLATDTQYF.

The J gene is TRBJ2-6, the V gene TRBV7-9; D assignment may be TRBD1 or TRBD2 (5 bases each). The V end lost 8 bases, the J end lost 2 bases, and 10 bases lay between the germline ends. The CDR3 spans 14 residues. The germline V gene has CDR1 SEHNR and CDR2 FQNEAQ (reference sequence). CDR3: CASGGWAGANVLTF. The CDR3 coding sequence is TGTGCCAGCGGGGGTTGGGCTGGGGCCAACGTCCTGACTTTC.

A few counts support this clone. This chain links TRBV29-1 with TRBJ1-5; D gene unclear. CDR3 length: 15 residues. With 1 base removed from V and 3 bases from J, the gap between germline ends came to 13 bases. The germline gives CDR1 SQVTM, CDR2 ANQGSEA. CDR3 amino acids: CSVEASGGTNQPQHF. The CDR3 nucleotides read TGCAGCGTTGAAGCTTCTGGAGGCACCAATCAGCCCCAGCATTTT. The full variable domain, in which reference TRBV29-1 and TRBJ1-5 provide the parts outside the CDR3, is SAVISQKPSRDICQRGTSLTIQCQVDSQVTMMFWYRQQPGQSLTLIATANQGSEATYESGFVIDKFPISRPNLTFSTLTVSNMSPEDSSIYLCSVEASGGTNQPQHFGDGTRLSIL.

The V call is TRBV18, the J call TRBJ2-7, with D uncertain. The V end lost 11 bases, the J end lost 3 bases, and 17 bases lay between the germline ends. The germline V gene has CDR1 KGHSH and CDR2 LQKENI. CDR3 length equals 13 residues. DNA of the CDR3: TGTGCCTCTACCAGAGACCAGCTCTACGAGCAGTACTTC. As protein: CASTRDQLYEQYF.

This chain uses TRBV28 with TRBJ1-2; D not resolved. CDR3 length equals 13 residues. Trimming took 2 bases from V and 4 from J, leaving 8 bases between them. The V gene's germline CDR1 is MDHEN and CDR2 SYDVKM. The CDR3 DNA sequence: TGTGCCAGCAGTTTAACACGGCGCTATGGCTACACCTTC. Its translation: CASSLTRRYGYTF.

Here the CDR3 reads CATSRGLAHLGNEQFF. The CDR3 bases are TGTGCCACCAGCAGAGGGCTAGCGCATTTAGGGAATGAGCAGTTCTTC. The rearrangement joins TRBV15 to TRBJ2-1, with D maybe TRBD2 (6 bases). The CDR3 is made up of 16 amino acids. Germline V gene data show CDR1 as LNHNV and CDR2 as YYDKDF (reference sequence). V dropped 1 base and J dropped 7 bases, with 17 bases sitting between them. Supplemented by reference TRBV15 and TRBJ2-1, the full variable domain reads DAMVIQNPRYQVTQFGKPVTLSCSQTLNHNVMYWYQQKSSQAPKLLFHYYDKDFNNEADTPDNFQSRRPNTSFCFLDIRSPGLGDTAMYLCATSRGLAHLGNEQFFGPGTRLTVL.

The V gene is TRBV28, the J gene TRBJ2-5, with a possible D match to TRBD2 (5 bases). The V end lost 10 bases, the J end lost 5 bases, and 17 bases lay between the germline ends. This CDR3 region has 13 residues. Per the germline V gene, CDR1 is MDHEN and CDR2 is SYDVKM. The CDR3 region has the DNA TGTGCCATCACCTCCCTAGCCGGCGAGACCCAGTACTTC. Translating gives CAITSLAGETQYF.

This chain uses TRBV11-2 with TRBJ1-5; no definite D call. Per the germline V gene, CDR1 is SGHAT and CDR2 is FQNNGV. The V gene lost 5 bases and the J gene lost 9 bases, with 14 bases spanning the gap. The CDR3 consists of 13 residues. CDR3 loop: CASSPERAGPQHF. The CDR3 DNA sequence: TGTGCCAGCAGCCCTGAAAGGGCGGGGCCCCAGCATTTT.

This clone has more than one count but fewer than ten. V and J are TRBV2 and TRBJ2-3; D is uncertain. The V end was cut by 4 bases, the J end by 2 bases, with 10 bases between. CDR1 is SNHLY, CDR2 FYNNEI, per germline. This CDR3 contains 14 residues. Here the CDR3 DNA reads TGTGCCAGCAGTGTGGAACCCTACACAGATACGCAGTATTTT. Translated: CASSVEPYTDTQYF.

The rearrangement uses TRBV5-4 and TRBJ1-2; weak D call: TRBD1 (6 bases). The V end lost 4 bases, the J end lost 2 bases, and 21 bases lay between the germline ends. The V gene's germline CDR1 is SGHNT and CDR2 YYREEE (reference sequence). The CDR3 has 17 amino acids. The CDR3: CASSPLGGRGRNYGYTF. The CDR3 DNA follows: TGTGCCAGCAGCCCCCTTGGAGGTAGGGGGAGGAACTATGGCTACACCTTC.

The chain couples TRBV11-2 to TRBJ2-3; the D is unclear. The CDR3 has 14 amino acids. Trimming removed 1 base from V and 6 bases from J, with 11 bases in between. Germline CDR1 SGHAT, CDR2 FQNNGV. The CDR3 region is CASSLGVWADTQYF. The CDR3 nucleotides are TGTGCCAGCAGCTTAGGAGTCTGGGCGGATACGCAGTATTTT.

V usage is TRBV7-2 and J usage is TRBJ2-3; the D is unclear. This CDR3 is built from 15 residues. Germline assignment: CDR1 SGHTA and CDR2 FQGNSA. Trimming shortened V by 1 base and J by 3 bases, and 11 bases separated the two germline ends. The CDR3 sequence: CASSLDSLRTDTQYF. The CDR3 DNA reads TGTGCCAGCAGCTTAGACTCCCTACGTACAGATACGCAGTATTTT.

V gene TRBV2 combines with J gene TRBJ1-1; TRBD1 matches 7 bases. CDR3 length equals 13 residues. Trimming took 9 bases from V and 3 from J; bases not matched to a gene: 7. From germline, CDR1 is SNHLY and CDR2 FYNNEI. As DNA, the CDR3 is TGTGCCAGTAAAGAAGGGGGCCACACTGAAGCTTTCTTT. This translates into CASKEGGHTEAFF.

The gene calls are TRBV7-2 and TRBJ2-7; D remains ambiguous. CDR3 length: 12 residues. V was pared by 2 bases and J by 3 bases, with 5 bases between. CDR1 and CDR2 (germline): SGHTA, FQGNSA. Here the CDR3 reads CASSLFSYEQYF. CDR3 DNA: TGTGCCAGCAGCTTATTTAGCTACGAGCAGTACTTC.

The CDR3 loop reads CASSQDRGGRGRTGELFF. CDR3 in DNA: TGCGCCAGCAGCCAAGATAGGGGGGGTAGGGGCCGGACCGGGGAGCTGTTTTTT. The chain carries TRBV4-1 and TRBJ2-2; D is possibly TRBD2 (7 bases). Trimming took off 0 bases at V and 5 bases at J, with 19 bases between the two ends. From germline, CDR1 is MGHRA and CDR2 YSYEKL. This CDR3 is built from 18 residues.

A remark on this clone: Other DNA sequences in this sample translate to the same CDR3. The chain is built from TRBV30 and TRBJ1-6; weak D call: TRBD1 (5 bases). The CDR3 extends over 16 amino acids. Germline assignment: CDR1 GTSNPN and CDR2 SVGIG (reference sequence). Trimming pared 1 base from V and 0 bases from J, leaving 10 bases between. The CDR3 reads CAWSGDLSSYNSPLHF. In DNA, the CDR3 is TGTGCCTGGAGTGGGGACCTGAGCTCCTATAATTCACCCCTCCACTTT.

The V gene is TRBV27, the J gene TRBJ1-5; D gene ambiguous. This CDR3 has 14 residues. V was cut by 3 bases and J by 3 bases, with 9 bases left in between. Germline V gene lookup returns CDR1 MNHEY and CDR2 SMNVEV (reference sequence). The CDR3 DNA is TGTGCCAGCAGTTTGGAAGGGATCAATCAGCCCCAGCATTTT. Its protein product is CASSLEGINQPQHF.

The rearrangement uses TRBV5-5 and TRBJ2-3; 10 positions match TRBD2. The germline CDR1 and CDR2 sequences are SGHKS and YYEKEE (reference sequence). The V and J ends lost 6 bases and 9 bases, in that order; junction bases with no gene match: 13. This CDR3 has 15 residues. The CDR3 region has the DNA TGTGCCAGCACCCTTGGACTAGCGGCCCAAACCACGCAGTATTTT. It translates to CASTLGLAAQTTQYF.

This clone was counted only a few times. The rearrangement joins TRBV7-8 to TRBJ1-5, with D maybe TRBD1 (5 bases). CDR3 length: 13 residues. Germline V CDR1 and CDR2: SGHVS, FQNEAQ. Trimming stripped 3 bases from V and 7 bases from J, with 10 bases between. CDR3 DNA: TGTGCCAGCAGCTTCCTTCGGGGGCAGCCCCAGCATTTT. Translating it yields CASSFLRGQPQHF.

The chain employs TRBV6-1 and TRBJ1-4, with 10 nucleotides matching TRBD1. J was trimmed by 5 bases and V by 4 bases; bases with no gene match: 7. Germline V lookup: CDR1 MNHNS, CDR2 SASEGT. The CDR3 spans 16 residues. CDR3: CASSVQRTGGNEKLFF. The CDR3 region has the DNA TGTGCCAGCAGTGTTCAAAGGACAGGGGGGAATGAAAAACTGTTTTTT.

This rearrangement joins TRBV5-1 to TRBJ1-2; 10 bases agree with TRBD1. This CDR3 is built from 15 residues. With 2 bases clipped from V and 7 bases from J, the junction kept 8 bases outside the gene matches. CDR1 is SGHRS, CDR2 YFSETQ, per germline. CDR3 sequence reads: CASSFGDRGPTGYTF. Here the CDR3 DNA reads TGCGCCAGCAGCTTTGGTGACAGGGGGCCGACTGGCTACACCTTC.

The V call is TRBV9, the J call TRBJ1-5; D perhaps matches TRBD1 (5 bases). This CDR3 spans 15 amino acids. With 0 bases removed from V and 5 bases from J, the gap between germline ends came to 12 bases. Looked up from germline, CDR1 is SGDLS and CDR2 is YYNGEE. In nucleotides, the CDR3 is TGTGCCAGCAGCGTAGATCCAGGGTTTGATCAGCCCCAGCATTTT. This translates into CASSVDPGFDQPQHF.

This chain joins TRBV18 and TRBJ1-5; D is unclear. CDR1 KGHSH and CDR2 LQKENI come from the germline V gene. V shed 3 bases and J shed 3 bases, with 9 bases lying between them. The CDR3 totals 14 residues. The CDR3 DNA follows: TGTGCCAGCTCACCCTCGGGCACCAATCAGCCCCAGCATTTT. The encoded protein is CASSPSGTNQPQHF.

CDR3 in amino acids: CASSDLGQDEQYF. CDR3 DNA: TGTGCCAGCAGTGATCTCGGACAGGACGAGCAGTACTTC. The V call is TRBV6-1, the J call TRBJ2-7; 7 positions agree with TRBD1. This CDR3 has 13 residues. Trimming took 3 bases from V and 5 from J; bases not matched to a gene: 4. Germline CDR1 and CDR2: MNHNS and SASEGT.